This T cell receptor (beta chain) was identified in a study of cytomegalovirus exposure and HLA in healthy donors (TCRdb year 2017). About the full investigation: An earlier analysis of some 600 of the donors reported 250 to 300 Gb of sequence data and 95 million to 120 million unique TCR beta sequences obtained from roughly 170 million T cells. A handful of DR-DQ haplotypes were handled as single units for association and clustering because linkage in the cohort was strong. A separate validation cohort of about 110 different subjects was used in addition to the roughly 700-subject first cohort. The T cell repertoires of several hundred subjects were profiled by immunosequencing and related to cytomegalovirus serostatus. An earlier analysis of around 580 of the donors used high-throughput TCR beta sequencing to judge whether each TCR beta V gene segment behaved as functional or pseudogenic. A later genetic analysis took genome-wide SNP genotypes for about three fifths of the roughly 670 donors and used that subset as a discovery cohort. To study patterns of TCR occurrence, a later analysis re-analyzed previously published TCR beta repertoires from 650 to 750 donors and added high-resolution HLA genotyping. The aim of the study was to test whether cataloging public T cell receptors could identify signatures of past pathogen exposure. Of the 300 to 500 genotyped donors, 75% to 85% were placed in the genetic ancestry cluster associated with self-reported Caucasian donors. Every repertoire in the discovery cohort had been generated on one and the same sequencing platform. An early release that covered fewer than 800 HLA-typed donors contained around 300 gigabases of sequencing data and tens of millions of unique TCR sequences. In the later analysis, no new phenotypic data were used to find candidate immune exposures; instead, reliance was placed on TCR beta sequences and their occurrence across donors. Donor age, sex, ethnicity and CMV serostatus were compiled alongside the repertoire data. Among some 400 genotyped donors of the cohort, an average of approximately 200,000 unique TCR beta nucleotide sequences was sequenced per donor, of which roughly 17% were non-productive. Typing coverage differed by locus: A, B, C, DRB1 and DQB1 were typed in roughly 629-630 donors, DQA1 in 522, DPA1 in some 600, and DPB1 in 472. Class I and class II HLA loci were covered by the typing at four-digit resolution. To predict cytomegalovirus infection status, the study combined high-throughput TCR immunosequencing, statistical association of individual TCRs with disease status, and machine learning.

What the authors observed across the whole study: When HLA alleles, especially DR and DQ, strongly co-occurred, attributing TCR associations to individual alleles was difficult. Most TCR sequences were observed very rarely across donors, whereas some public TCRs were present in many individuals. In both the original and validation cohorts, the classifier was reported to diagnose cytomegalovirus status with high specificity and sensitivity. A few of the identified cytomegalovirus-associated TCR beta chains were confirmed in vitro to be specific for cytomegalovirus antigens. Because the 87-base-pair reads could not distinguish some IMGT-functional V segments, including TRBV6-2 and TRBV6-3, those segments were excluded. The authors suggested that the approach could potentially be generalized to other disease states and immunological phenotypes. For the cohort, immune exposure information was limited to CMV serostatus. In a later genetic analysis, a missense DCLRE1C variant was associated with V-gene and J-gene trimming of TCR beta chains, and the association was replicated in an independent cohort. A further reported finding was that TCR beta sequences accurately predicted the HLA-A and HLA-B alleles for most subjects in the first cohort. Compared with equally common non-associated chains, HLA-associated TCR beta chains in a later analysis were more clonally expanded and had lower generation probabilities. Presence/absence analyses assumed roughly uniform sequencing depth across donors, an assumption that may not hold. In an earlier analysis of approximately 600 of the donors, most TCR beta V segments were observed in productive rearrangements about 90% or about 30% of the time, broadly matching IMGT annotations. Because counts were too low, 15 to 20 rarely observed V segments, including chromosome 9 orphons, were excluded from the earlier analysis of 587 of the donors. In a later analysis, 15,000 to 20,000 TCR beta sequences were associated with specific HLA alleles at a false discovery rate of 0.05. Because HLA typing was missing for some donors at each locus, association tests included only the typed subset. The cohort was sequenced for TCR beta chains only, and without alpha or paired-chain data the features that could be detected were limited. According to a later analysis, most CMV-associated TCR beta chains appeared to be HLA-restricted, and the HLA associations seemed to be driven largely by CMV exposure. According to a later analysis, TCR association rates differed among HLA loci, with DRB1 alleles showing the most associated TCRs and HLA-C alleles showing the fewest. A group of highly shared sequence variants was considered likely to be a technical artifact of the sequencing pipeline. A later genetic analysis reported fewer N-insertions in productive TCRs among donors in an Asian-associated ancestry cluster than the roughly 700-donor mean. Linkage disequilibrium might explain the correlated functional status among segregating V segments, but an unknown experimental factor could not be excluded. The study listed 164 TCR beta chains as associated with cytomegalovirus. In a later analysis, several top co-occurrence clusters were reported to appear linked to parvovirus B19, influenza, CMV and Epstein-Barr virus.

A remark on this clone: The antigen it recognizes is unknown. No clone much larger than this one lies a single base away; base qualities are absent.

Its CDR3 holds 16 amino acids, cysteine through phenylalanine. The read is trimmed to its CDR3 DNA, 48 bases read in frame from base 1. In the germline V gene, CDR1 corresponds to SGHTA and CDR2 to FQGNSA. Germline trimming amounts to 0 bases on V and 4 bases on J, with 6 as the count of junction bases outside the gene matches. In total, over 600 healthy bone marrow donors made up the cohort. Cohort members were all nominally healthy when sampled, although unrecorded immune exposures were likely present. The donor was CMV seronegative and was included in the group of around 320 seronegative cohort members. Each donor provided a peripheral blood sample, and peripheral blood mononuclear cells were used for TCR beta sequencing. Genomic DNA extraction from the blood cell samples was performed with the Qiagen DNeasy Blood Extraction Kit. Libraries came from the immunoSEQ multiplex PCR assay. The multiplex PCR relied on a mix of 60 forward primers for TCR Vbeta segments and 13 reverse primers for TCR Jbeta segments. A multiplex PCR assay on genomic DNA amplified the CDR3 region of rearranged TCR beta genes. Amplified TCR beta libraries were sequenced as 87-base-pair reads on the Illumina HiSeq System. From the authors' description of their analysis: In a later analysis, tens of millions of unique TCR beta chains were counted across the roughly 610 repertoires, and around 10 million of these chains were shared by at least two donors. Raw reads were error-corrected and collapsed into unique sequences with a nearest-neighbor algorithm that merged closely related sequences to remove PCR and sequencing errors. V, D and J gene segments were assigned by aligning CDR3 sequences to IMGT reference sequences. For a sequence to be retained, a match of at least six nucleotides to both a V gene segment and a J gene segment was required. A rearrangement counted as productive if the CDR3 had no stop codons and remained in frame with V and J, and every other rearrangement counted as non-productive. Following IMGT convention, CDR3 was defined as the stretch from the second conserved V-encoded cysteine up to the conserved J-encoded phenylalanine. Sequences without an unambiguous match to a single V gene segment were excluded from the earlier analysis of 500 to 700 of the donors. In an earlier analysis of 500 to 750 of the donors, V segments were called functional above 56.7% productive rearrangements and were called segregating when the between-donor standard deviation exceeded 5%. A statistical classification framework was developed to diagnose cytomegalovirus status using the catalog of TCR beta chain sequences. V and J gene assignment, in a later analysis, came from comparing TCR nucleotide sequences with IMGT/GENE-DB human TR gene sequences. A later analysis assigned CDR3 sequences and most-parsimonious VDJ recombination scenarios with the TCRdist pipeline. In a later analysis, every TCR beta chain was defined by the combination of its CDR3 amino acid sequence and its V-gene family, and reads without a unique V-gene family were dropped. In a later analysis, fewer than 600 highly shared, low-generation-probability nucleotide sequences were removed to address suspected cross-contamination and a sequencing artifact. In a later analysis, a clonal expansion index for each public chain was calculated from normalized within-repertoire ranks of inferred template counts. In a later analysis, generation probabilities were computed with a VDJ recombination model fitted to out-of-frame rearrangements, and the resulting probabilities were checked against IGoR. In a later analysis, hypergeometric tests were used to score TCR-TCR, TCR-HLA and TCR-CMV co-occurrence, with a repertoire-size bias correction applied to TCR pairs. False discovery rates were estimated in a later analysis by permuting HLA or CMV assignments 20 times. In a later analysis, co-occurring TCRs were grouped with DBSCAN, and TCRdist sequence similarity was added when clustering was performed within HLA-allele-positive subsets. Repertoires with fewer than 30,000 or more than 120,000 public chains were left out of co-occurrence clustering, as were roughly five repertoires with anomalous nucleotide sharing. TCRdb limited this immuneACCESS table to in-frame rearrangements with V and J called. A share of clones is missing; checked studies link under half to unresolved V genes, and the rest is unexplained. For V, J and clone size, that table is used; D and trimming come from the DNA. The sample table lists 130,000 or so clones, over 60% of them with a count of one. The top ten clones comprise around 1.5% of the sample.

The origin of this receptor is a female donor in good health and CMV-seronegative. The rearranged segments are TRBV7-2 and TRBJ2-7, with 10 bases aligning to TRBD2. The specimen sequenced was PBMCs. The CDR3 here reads CASSLASASGSYEQYF. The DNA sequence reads TGTGCCAGCAGCTTAGCTTCCGCTAGCGGGAGTTACGAGCAGTACTTC.